This T cell receptor (beta chain) was identified during a study of identical twins. Among all donors, each was a healthy Caucasian. In the case of this clonotype: The target antigen is unknown.

V dropped 5 bases and J dropped 8; count of bases not matched to a gene: 10. The CDR3 runs 15 residues. Germline lookup yields CDR1 LNHNV and CDR2 YYDKDF (reference sequence). Study results and caveats: Weaker excess twin sharing was observed in beta out-of-frame sequences.

A universal primer site was added by template switching, and unique molecular identifiers were carried by the cDNA. TCRdb reanalysed the 5' RACE reads using MiXCR and keeps one entry per CDR3 protein. The sample lists 690,000 or so distinct CDR3 sequences; over 5% were seen once. This chain connects TRBV15 to TRBJ1-4; TRBD1 matches 8 bases. Sequenced sample: naive T cells sorted from blood. This clonotype originated in a man younger than 30 in good health. CDR3 DNA sequence: TGTGCCACCAGCGGGAACACAGGGGGTAGGGAAAAACTGTTTTTT. As protein: CATSGNTGGREKLFF.